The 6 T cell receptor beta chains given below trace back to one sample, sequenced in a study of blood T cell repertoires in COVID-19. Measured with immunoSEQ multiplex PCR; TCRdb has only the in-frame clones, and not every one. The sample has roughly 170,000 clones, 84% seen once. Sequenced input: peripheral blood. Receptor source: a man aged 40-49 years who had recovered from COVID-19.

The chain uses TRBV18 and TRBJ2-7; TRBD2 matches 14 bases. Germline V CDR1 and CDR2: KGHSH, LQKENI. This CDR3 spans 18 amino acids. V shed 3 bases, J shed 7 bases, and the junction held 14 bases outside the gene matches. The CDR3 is CASSPRTSGGLGLWEQYF. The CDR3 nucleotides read TGTGCCAGCTCACCCCGGACTAGCGGGGGGCTGGGATTATGGGAGCAGTACTTC.

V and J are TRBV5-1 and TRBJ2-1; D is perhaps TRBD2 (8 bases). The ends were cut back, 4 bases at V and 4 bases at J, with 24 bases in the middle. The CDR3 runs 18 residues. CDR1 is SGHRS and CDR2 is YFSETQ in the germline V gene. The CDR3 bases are TGCGCCAGCAGCCCACTGAGACAGGGACTAGGTGGGTACAATGAGCAGTTCTTC. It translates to CASSPLRQGLGGYNEQFF.

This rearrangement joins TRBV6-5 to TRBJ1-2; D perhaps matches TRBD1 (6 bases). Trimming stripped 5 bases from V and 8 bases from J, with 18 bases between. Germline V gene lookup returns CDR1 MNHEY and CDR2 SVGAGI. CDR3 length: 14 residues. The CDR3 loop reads CASSPDRGTGGYTF. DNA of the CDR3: TGTGCCAGCAGTCCGGACAGAGGGACGGGGGGCTACACCTTC.

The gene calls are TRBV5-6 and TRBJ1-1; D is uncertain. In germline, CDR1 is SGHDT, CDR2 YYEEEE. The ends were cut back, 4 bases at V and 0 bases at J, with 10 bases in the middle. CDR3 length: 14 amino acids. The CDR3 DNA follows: TGTGCCAGCAGCCAACGGTTTTTGAACACTGAAGCTTTCTTT. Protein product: CASSQRFLNTEAFF.

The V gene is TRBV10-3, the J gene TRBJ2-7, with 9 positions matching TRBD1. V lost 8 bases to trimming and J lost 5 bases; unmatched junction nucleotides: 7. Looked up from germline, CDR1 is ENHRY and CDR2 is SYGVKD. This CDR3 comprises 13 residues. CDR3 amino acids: CAIGGDRVDEQYF. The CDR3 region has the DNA TGTGCCATCGGTGGGGACAGGGTGGACGAGCAGTACTTC.

CDR3 sequence reads: CASSEAPRKQYF. In DNA, the CDR3 is TGTGCCAGCAGTGAAGCACCCAGGAAGCAGTACTTC. The chain carries TRBV2 and TRBJ2-7; D gene unclear. The CDR3 contains 12 residues. CDR1 SNHLY and CDR2 FYNNEI come from the germline V gene. V was shortened by 0 bases and J by 8 bases, with 8 bases between the two germline ends.